Below are 4 T cell receptor beta chains sequenced from a single sample in a study of blood T cell repertoires in COVID-19. Sequencing used immunoSEQ multiplex PCR; TCRdb keeps in-frame clones, though not all of them. The data show 150,000 to 200,000 clones, roughly 90% seen once. The sample comprised peripheral blood. Receptors originate from a man between 60 and 75 years old with active or convalescent COVID-19.

The chain carries TRBV10-2 and TRBJ1-1; maybe TRBD1 (5 bases). This CDR3 is 11 amino acids long. The germline V gene encodes CDR1 WSHSY and CDR2 SAAADI. The V end lost 5 bases, the J end lost 8 bases, and 9 bases lay between the germline ends. CDR3: CASSINREAFF. In DNA, the CDR3 is TGCGCCAGCAGTATAAACAGGGAAGCTTTCTTT.

This clone was seen a few times. The rearrangement joins TRBV29-1 to TRBJ2-7; D is perhaps TRBD1 (6 bases). CDR3 length: 14 residues. V lost 4 bases and J 4 bases, leaving 17 bases between the germline ends. Germline V gene sequence: CDR1 SQVTM, CDR2 ANQGSEA. Here the CDR3 DNA reads TGCAGCGTTGCCAGGGGTCAGGAAACATACGAGCAGTACTTC. Translated, it gives CSVARGQETYEQYF.

A note on this clone: The same CDR3 also results from other DNA sequences found in this sample. V is TRBV30 and J is TRBJ1-5; a possible D gene is TRBD1 (5 bases). Germline V gene lookup returns CDR1 GTSNPN and CDR2 SVGIG (reference sequence). V dropped 1 base and J dropped 5 bases, with 9 bases sitting between them. The CDR3 is 13 residues long. The CDR3 DNA reads TGTGCCTGGAGTGGTACAGGCGATCAGCCCCAGCATTTT. This encodes CAWSGTGDQPQHF.

The chain links TRBV2 to TRBJ2-3, with 8 positions matching TRBD2. V lost 2 bases to trimming and J lost 3 bases; unmatched junction nucleotides: 4. Per the germline V gene, CDR1 is SNHLY and CDR2 is FYNNEI. The CDR3 contains 15 residues. The CDR3 sequence: CASSETGTRTDTQYF. The CDR3 bases are TGTGCCAGCAGTGAAACCGGGACTAGGACAGATACGCAGTATTTT.